The clone carrying this T cell receptor (beta chain) was detected only a few times. Treatment given: oral pan-JAK inhibitor, 5-10 mg twice daily. As part of sample collection, lesional scalp punch biopsies and peripheral blood were taken from alopecia areata patients. Germline V gene lookup returns CDR1 SGHDT and CDR2 YYEEEE. V was pared by 3 bases and J by 6 bases, with 7 bases of the junction left unmatched. The CDR3 sequence is 14 residues long. The sample belongs to a study of CD8+ T cells in alopecia areata. The wider study: Scoring treated patients' severity relied on the percentage of scalp area affected.

Investigators isolated RNA and reverse transcribed it into cDNA to act as the sequencing template. Generated by immunoSEQ multiplex PCR, the TCRdb table keeps only in-frame clones and is missing some. Found here are 95,000 to 150,000 clones, around 63% of them singletons; the top ten hold more than 5.5%. This TCR was recovered from a human donor with alopecia areata. The chain carries TRBV5-6 and TRBJ2-7, with TRBD2 identical over 9 bases. The input for sequencing was CD4+ T cells sorted from blood, taken at week 4, from a patient treated with tofacitinib. The CDR3 protein is CASSWRGGNREQYF. CDR3 nucleotide sequence: TGTGCCAGCAGCTGGCGGGGGGGGAACCGCGAGCAGTACTTC.